Detailed here is one TCR beta chain. Its antigen is unknown. This sample was included in a study of cytomegalovirus exposure and HLA in healthy donors. General observations from the study: According to a later analysis, most TCR beta chains associated with CMV appeared HLA-restricted. A missense DCLRE1C variant was associated with V- and J-gene trimming of TCR beta chains in a later analysis, and an independent cohort replicated the association. Donors belonging to an Asian-associated ancestry cluster reportedly showed fewer N-insertions in productive TCRs than the 666-donor mean, according to what a later analysis found.

Both 60 Vbeta primers and 13 Jbeta primers went into the PCR. TCRdb's table, derived via immunoSEQ multiplex PCR, lists solely in-frame clones and lacks some. Listed are approximately 80,000 clones; 3% to 4% falls within the top ten. While unrecorded immune exposures were likely, the donors were nominally healthy when sampled. The origin of this receptor is a man aged 18 to 29 in good health and CMV-seropositive. Sequenced: PBMCs.

CDR3 residues: CASTEGDSNQPQHF. CDR3 coding DNA: TGTGCCAGTACCGAGGGGGACAGCAATCAGCCCCAGCATTTT. The chain links TRBV19 to TRBJ1-5; D may be TRBD1 (6 bases). Germline V CDR1 and CDR2: LNHDA, SQIVND (reference sequence). The length of the CDR3 is 14 residues. V lost 7 bases to trimming and J lost 1 base, with 11 bases between them.